This T cell receptor (beta chain) was documented in a study of regulatory T cells in long-lasting Graves disease. The sample's time point: newly diagnosed GD, antithyroid drugs for less than 3 months. After RNA was extracted from PBMCs, the TCR library was made from it. Combining iRepertoire HTBI primers with Arm-PCR of CDR3 regions, the authors built TCR beta libraries. TCRdb re-called the multiplex PCR reads with MiXCR, one entry per CDR3 protein. The sample lists hundreds of thousands of distinct CDR3 sequences; less than 20% were seen once. The CDR3 runs 11 residues. Germline loops: CDR1 MNHNS, CDR2 SASEGT. This clonotype was counted between two and nine times. This may arise from a read error, as a much more abundant clone is one base away. These same records also appear under a second study, on T cells in Graves' hyperthyroidism and ophthalmopathy. That publication notes: First-round RT-PCR targeting the TCR CDR3 was performed with the HTBI primer set.

The sample consisted of peripheral blood mononuclear cells (PBMCs), taken at new diagnosis, from a patient treated with antithyroid drugs. The receptor comes from a woman in her 30s with Graves disease. This chain uses TRBV6-1 with TRBJ1-1; the D gene is possibly TRBD1 (5 bases). The CDR3 protein is CASIDSTEASF. The DNA of the CDR3 is TGTGCCAGCATCGACAGCACTGAAGCTTCCTTT.